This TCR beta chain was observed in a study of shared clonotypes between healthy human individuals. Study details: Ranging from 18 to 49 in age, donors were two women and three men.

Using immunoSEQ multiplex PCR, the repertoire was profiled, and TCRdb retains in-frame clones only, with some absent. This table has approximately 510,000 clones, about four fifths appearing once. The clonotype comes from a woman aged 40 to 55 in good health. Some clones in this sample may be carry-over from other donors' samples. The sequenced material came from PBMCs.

CDR3 DNA: TGTGCCAGCAGGGGGACTGGGCCCTACGAGCAGTACTTC. Protein product: CASRGTGPYEQYF. V and J are TRBV27 and TRBJ2-7; possible D gene TRBD2, 6 bases. Trimming took 6 bases from V and 2 from J, leaving 11 bases between them. Germline V lookup: CDR1 MNHEY, CDR2 SMNVEV (reference sequence). CDR3 length equals 13 residues.